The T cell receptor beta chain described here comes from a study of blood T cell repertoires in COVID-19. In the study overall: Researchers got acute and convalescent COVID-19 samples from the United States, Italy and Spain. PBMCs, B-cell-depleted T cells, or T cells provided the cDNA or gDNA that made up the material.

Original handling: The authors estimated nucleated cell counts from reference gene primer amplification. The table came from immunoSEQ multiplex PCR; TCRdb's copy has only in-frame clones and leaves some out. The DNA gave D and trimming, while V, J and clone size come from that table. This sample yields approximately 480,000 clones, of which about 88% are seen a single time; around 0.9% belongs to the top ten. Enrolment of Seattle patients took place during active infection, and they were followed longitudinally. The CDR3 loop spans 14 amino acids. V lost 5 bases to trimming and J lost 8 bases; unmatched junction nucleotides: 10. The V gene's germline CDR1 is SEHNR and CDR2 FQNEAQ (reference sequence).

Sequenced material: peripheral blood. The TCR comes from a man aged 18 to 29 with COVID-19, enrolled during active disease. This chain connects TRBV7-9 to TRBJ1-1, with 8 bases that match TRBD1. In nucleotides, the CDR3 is TGTGCCAGCAGCCCCCCCGACAGGGGTAGCGAAGCTTTCTTT. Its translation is CASSPPDRGSEAFF.